The 29 T cell receptor beta chains below all came from one sample that was sequenced in a study of cytomegalovirus exposure and HLA in healthy donors. 13 Jbeta primers and 60 Vbeta primers were used for the PCR. TCRdb's copy holds only in-frame clones and misses some; the assay was immunoSEQ multiplex PCR. The sample lists about 200,000 clones, about three quarters occurring once. Input material: PBMCs. The receptors were gathered from a male donor in good health and CMV-seronegative.

CDR3 sequence (DNA): TGTGCCAGCAGCTTGGCCCAGGATGAAAAACTGTTTTTT. Its protein product is CASSLAQDEKLFF. This rearrangement joins TRBV5-6 to TRBJ1-4; no definite D call. This CDR3 spans 13 amino acids. V was cut by 0 bases and J by 6 bases, with 6 bases left in between. Germline CDR1 SGHDT, CDR2 YYEEEE.

The chain couples TRBV9 to TRBJ1-1; TRBD1 aligns across 11 bases. Germline CDR1 reads SGDLS; CDR2 reads YYNGEE. With V trimmed by 3 bases and J by 6 bases, 7 bases remained unmatched. The CDR3 has 15 residues. CDR3 protein: CASSGGTGGAPEAFF. CDR3 DNA: TGTGCCAGCAGCGGGGGGACAGGGGGGGCTCCTGAAGCTTTCTTT.

This clone was seen only a few times. The junction does not match germline at one end; this may be a read error. V gene TRBV7-6 combines with J gene TRBJ2-3; D remains ambiguous. Looked up from germline, CDR1 is SGHVS and CDR2 is FNYEAQ. The CDR3 is 12 residues long. The CDR3 region is CASSYSRDTQYF. Written as DNA, the CDR3 is TGTGCCAGCAGCTATAGCAGAGATACGCAGTATTTT. The entire variable domain, with the rest obtained from reference TRBV7-6 and TRBJ2-3, is as follows: GAGVSQSPRYKVTKRGQDVALRCDPISGHVSLYWYRQALGQGPEFLTYFNYEAQQDKSGLPNDRFSAERPEGSISTLTIQRTEQRDSAMYRCASSYSRDTQYFGPGTRLTVL.

V usage is TRBV27 and J usage is TRBJ1-1; 9 bases align to TRBD1. CDR3 length equals 14 residues. The trim removed 6 bases at V and 3 bases at J, leaving 5 bases unmatched. CDR1 is MNHEY, CDR2 SMNVEV, per germline (reference sequence). In nucleotides, the CDR3 is TGTGCCAGCAGAAGGGACAGGGATGACACTGAAGCTTTCTTT. Translation gives CASRRDRDDTEAFF.

The chain uses TRBV27 and TRBJ1-5, with 7 bases identical to TRBD1. V lost 4 bases to trimming and J lost 7 bases; unmatched junction nucleotides: 7. The CDR3 has 14 amino acids. Per germline, CDR1 MNHEY and CDR2 SMNVEV (reference sequence). This CDR3 reads CASSSQGFGQPQHF. Here the CDR3 DNA reads TGTGCCAGCAGTTCACAGGGGTTTGGCCAGCCCCAGCATTTT.

This chain joins TRBV4-2 and TRBJ2-1; 7 bases map to TRBD1. CDR1 and CDR2 (germline): LGHNA, YNFKEQ. The CDR3 extends over 15 amino acids. Trimming cost V 0 bases and J 5 bases; bases outside gene matches: 4. The CDR3 loop is CASSQEGDRNNEQFF. CDR3 DNA sequence: TGTGCCAGCAGCCAAGAGGGGGACAGAAACAATGAGCAGTTCTTC.

This clone occurred a few times. The chain links TRBV7-2 to TRBJ1-1; the match to TRBD1 covers 7 bases. Germline V gene lookup returns CDR1 SGHTA and CDR2 FQGNSA. The V and J ends lost 4 bases and 2 bases, in that order; junction bases with no gene match: 10. This CDR3 has 16 residues. The CDR3 nucleotides are TGTGCCAGCAGCTCAACCCTGCAGGGGGTTAACACTGAAGCTTTCTTT. It is translated as CASSSTLQGVNTEAFF. Looking up the rest from reference TRBV7-2 and TRBJ1-1 gives the full variable domain: GAGVSQSPSNKVTEKGKDVELRCDPISGHTALYWYRQSLGQGLEFLIYFQGNSAPDKSGLPSDRFSAERTGGSVSTLTIQRTQQEDSAVYLCASSSTLQGVNTEAFFGQGTRLTVV.

The rearrangement uses TRBV5-6 and TRBJ1-4, with D perhaps matching TRBD1 (5 bases). The V end lost 4 bases, the J end lost 3 bases, and 10 bases lay between the germline ends. Germline lookup yields CDR1 SGHDT and CDR2 YYEEEE. This CDR3 is built from 14 residues. The CDR3, as DNA: TGTGCCAGCAGCGTGGCAGGGTCTAATGAAAAACTGTTTTTT. Its protein is CASSVAGSNEKLFF.

The chain carries TRBV7-3 and TRBJ2-7, with TRBD2 matching over 11 bases. The CDR3 consists of 14 residues. Germline CDR1 is SGHTA and CDR2 is FQGTGA. V was pared by 7 bases and J by 7 bases, with 9 bases of the junction left unmatched. DNA for the CDR3: TGTGCCAGCACCCTGACTAGCGGGGACTCGGAGCAGTACTTC. Translated, it gives CASTLTSGDSEQYF.

V and J are TRBV2 and TRBJ1-3, with 12 bases aligning to TRBD1. This CDR3 is 15 amino acids long. The germline V gene has CDR1 SNHLY and CDR2 FYNNEI. Trimming at V came to 5 bases and at J to 4 bases, leaving 3 bases not matched to a gene. The CDR3 here is CASSSGQGAGNTIYF. The DNA for the CDR3 is TGTGCCAGCAGTTCGGGACAGGGGGCCGGAAACACCATATATTTT.

The chain employs TRBV14 and TRBJ2-7; D is unclear. Germline V gives CDR1 SGHDN, CDR2 FVKESK. The germline V and J ends were trimmed by 6 bases and 0 bases, with 12 bases remaining between them. The CDR3 spans 14 residues. In DNA form, the CDR3 reads TGTGCCAGCAGTTCCAGACTTATCTCCTACGAGCAGTACTTC. Residues: CASSSRLISYEQYF.

The V call is TRBV7-6, the J call TRBJ2-7, with 7 bases aligning to TRBD1. The germline gives CDR1 SGHVS, CDR2 FNYEAQ. V shed 5 bases, J shed 2 bases, and the junction held 6 bases outside the gene matches. This CDR3 has 14 residues. CDR3 DNA: TGTGCCAGCAGCCGATTGACAGGGACCTACGAGCAGTACTTC. Residues: CASSRLTGTYEQYF.

The chain has TRBV28 and TRBJ2-1; 9 nucleotides align to TRBD2. Germline CDR1 is MDHEN and CDR2 is SYDVKM. J lost 4 bases, V lost 2 bases, and 9 bases had no gene match. This CDR3 has 17 residues. CDR3 sequence: CASSLSSSGASYNEQFF. DNA of the CDR3: TGTGCCAGCAGTTTAAGCTCTAGCGGGGCCTCATACAATGAGCAGTTCTTC.

This clone was observed once. This chain links TRBV9 with TRBJ2-7; 8 bases map to TRBD1. The germline CDR1 and CDR2 sequences are SGDLS and YYNGEE. Trimming took 4 bases from V and 4 from J; bases not matched to a gene: 4. This CDR3 comprises 13 residues. The CDR3 sequence: CASSTRDRYEQYF. The DNA for the CDR3 is TGTGCCAGCAGCACCCGGGACAGGTACGAGCAGTACTTC.

In nucleotides, the CDR3 is TGCGCCAGCAGACAGGGGGCTGCTCAAGATACGCAGTATTTT. It is translated as CASRQGAAQDTQYF. The V and J genes are TRBV5-1 and TRBJ2-3; 9 bases line up with TRBD1. Germline V gene data show CDR1 as SGHRS and CDR2 as YFSETQ. With V trimmed by 5 bases and J by 5 bases, 6 bases remained unmatched. The CDR3 runs to 14 residues.

This chain uses TRBV27 with TRBJ2-7, with TRBD1 matching over 11 bases. The germline CDR1 and CDR2 sequences are MNHEY and SMNVEV (reference sequence). This CDR3 spans 15 amino acids. The trim removed 2 bases at V and 8 bases at J, leaving 8 bases unmatched. CDR3 bases: TGTGCCAGCAGTTTAAGTGGGACAGGGGGTGACAAGCAGTACTTC. It codes for CASSLSGTGGDKQYF.

The genes are TRBV28 and TRBJ2-1; 7 bases align to TRBD1. CDR1 and CDR2 (germline): MDHEN, SYDVKM. This CDR3 has 14 residues. Trimming cost V 5 bases and J 4 bases; bases outside gene matches: 5. The CDR3 is CASSLGTAYNEQFF. DNA of the CDR3: TGTGCCAGCAGTCTAGGGACAGCGTACAATGAGCAGTTCTTC.

This clone was observed once. V usage is TRBV5-1 and J usage is TRBJ1-2, with 8 bases lining up with TRBD1. Germline lookup yields CDR1 SGHRS and CDR2 YFSETQ. The CDR3 is 13 amino acids. Losses at the gene ends were 2 bases for V and 6 bases for J; bases not matched to a gene: 3. CDR3 protein: CASSFPGQDGYTF. The CDR3 DNA reads as TGCGCCAGCAGCTTCCCGGGACAGGATGGCTACACCTTC.

The rearrangement joins TRBV7-9 to TRBJ2-7, with 10 bases lining up with TRBD2. After removal of 5 bases from V and 4 bases from J, the junction contained 11 bases not matched to a gene. This CDR3 contains 16 residues. The germline V gene encodes CDR1 SEHNR and CDR2 FQNEAQ (reference sequence). CDR3 sequence reads: CASSLFLAGVTYEQYF. The CDR3 nucleotides are TGTGCCAGCAGCCTGTTTCTAGCGGGAGTGACGTACGAGCAGTACTTC. Based on the CDR3 plus reference TRBV7-9 and TRBJ2-7, the full variable domain is DTGVSQNPRHKITKRGQNVTFRCDPISEHNRLYWYRQTLGQGPEFLTYFQNEAQLEKSRLLSDRFSAERPKGSFSTLEIQRTEQGDSAMYLCASSLFLAGVTYEQYFGPGTRLTVT.

This clone occurred once. The V and J genes are TRBV4-2 and TRBJ1-1, with 7 bases lining up with TRBD1. Germline CDR1 LGHNA, CDR2 YNFKEQ. V lost 4 bases to trimming and J lost 5 bases; unmatched junction nucleotides: 7. CDR3 size: 14 residues. The CDR3 region is CASSRDSEVTEAFF. The CDR3 nucleotides read TGTGCCAGCAGCCGGGACAGTGAAGTGACTGAAGCTTTCTTT.

The genes are TRBV6-5 and TRBJ2-7; D is possibly TRBD1 (7 bases). CDR1 is MNHEY, CDR2 SVGAGI, per germline. V lost 2 bases to trimming and J lost 2 bases, with 16 bases between them. The CDR3 is made up of 16 amino acids. The CDR3 reads CASSYARQGGTYEQYF. CDR3 nucleotides: TGTGCCAGCAGTTACGCTAGACAGGGAGGAACCTACGAGCAGTACTTC.

The sample holds one count of this clone. The chain combines TRBV4-3 with TRBJ2-2, with 7 bases identical to TRBD1. Germline loops: CDR1 LGHNA, CDR2 YSLEER. V dropped 5 bases and J dropped 7; count of bases not matched to a gene: 13. The CDR3 is made up of 16 amino acids. As DNA, the CDR3 is TGCGCCAGCAGCGAAGGCCCTCCAGGGGGATTCGGGGAGCTGTTTTTT. Its protein product is CASSEGPPGGFGELFF.

This clone was seen more than once but under ten times. This chain joins TRBV6-6 and TRBJ1-2; tentative D call: TRBD1 (5 bases). Trimming removed 6 bases from V and 6 bases from J, with 11 bases in between. The germline CDR1 and CDR2 sequences are MNHNY and SVGAGI (reference sequence). There are 12 residues in the CDR3. The CDR3 nucleotides are TGTGCCAGCAGGGACGAAGGGGATGGCTACACCTTC. The encoded protein is CASRDEGDGYTF.

The chain carries TRBV6-5 and TRBJ2-7; D not certain. Trimming removed 2 bases at V and 5 bases at J, with 10 bases between. Per the germline V gene, CDR1 is MNHEY and CDR2 is SVGAGI. The CDR3 has 13 residues. The CDR3 DNA reads TGTGCCAGCAGTTACACGGTCTCGGACGAGCAGTACTTC. It encodes CASSYTVSDEQYF.

V usage is TRBV19 and J usage is TRBJ2-7, with D perhaps matching TRBD2 (5 bases). The CDR3 consists of 13 residues. The germline V and J ends were trimmed by 2 bases and 4 bases, with 9 bases remaining between them. The germline CDR1 and CDR2 sequences are LNHDA and SQIVND (reference sequence). CDR3 amino acids: CASSIRGIYEQYF. The DNA of the CDR3 is TGTGCCAGTAGTATACGAGGGATTTACGAGCAGTACTTC.

The chain combines TRBV19 with TRBJ1-2, with D unresolved. CDR3 size: 16 residues. The ends were cut back, 0 bases at V and 3 bases at J, with 14 bases in the middle. Germline assignment: CDR1 LNHDA and CDR2 SQIVND (reference sequence). This chain's CDR3 is CASSIERERTHYGYTF. The CDR3 bases are TGTGCCAGTAGTATAGAGCGGGAACGGACCCACTATGGCTACACCTTC. The variable domain in full, with the rest retrieved from reference TRBV19 and TRBJ1-2, is DGGITQSPKYLFRKEGQNVTLSCEQNLNHDAMYWYRQDPGQGLRLIYYSQIVNDFQKGDIAEGYSVSREKKESFPLTVTSAQKNPTAFYLCASSIERERTHYGYTFGSGTRLTVV.

The chain uses TRBV6-5 and TRBJ2-7; TRBD2 might be the D (6 bases). The V and J ends lost 0 bases and 5 bases respectively, with 17 bases between them. Germline values: CDR1 MNHEY, CDR2 SVGAGI. The CDR3 length is 16 residues. In nucleotides, the CDR3 is TGTGCCAGCAGTTACTCTGGTTCGGGGGACGGGGACGAGCAGTACTTC. Translating it yields CASSYSGSGDGDEQYF.

This clone appeared a few times. The V gene is TRBV27, the J gene TRBJ2-3; D is unresolved. Trimming took 3 bases from V and 2 from J, leaving 9 bases between them. The germline V gene has CDR1 MNHEY and CDR2 SMNVEV (reference sequence). The CDR3 runs 14 residues. In DNA, the CDR3 is TGTGCCAGCAGTTTGTTGCGGTACACAGATACGCAGTATTTT. This encodes CASSLLRYTDTQYF.

This chain connects TRBV4-3 to TRBJ2-1; 8 nucleotides agree with TRBD2. The length of the CDR3 is 15 residues. Germline CDR1 and CDR2: LGHNA and YSLEER. Trimming removed 1 base from V and 2 bases from J; junction bases left unmatched: 1. CDR3 nucleotide sequence: TGCGCCAGCAGCCAAGTACTAGCGGCCTACAATGAGCAGTTCTTC. As protein: CASSQVLAAYNEQFF.